This T cell receptor (beta chain) came from a study of type 1 and type 2 diabetes patients. Around 10 milliliters of peripheral blood were drawn from each donor. PCR was run on genomic DNA. The TCR beta CDR3 region was amplified using 30 forward and 13 reverse primers. TCRdb passed the multiplex PCR reads through MiXCR, listing each CDR3 protein once. This table has a few hundred thousand distinct CDR3 sequences, 45% to 60% appearing once. The CDR3 is 13 amino acids. The V gene lost 1 base and the J gene lost 8 bases, with 10 bases spanning the gap. Germline CDR1 and CDR2: SNHLY and FYNNEI. This TCR came from a man aged 18 to 29 with type 2 diabetes. J is TRBJ2-3 and V is TRBV2; TRBD2 is a possible D gene (6 bases). The sequenced sample consisted of peripheral blood mononuclear cells (PBMCs). The CDR3 DNA is TGTGCCAGCAGTGAAGAGCGGGCCCGTACGCAGTATTTT. It is translated as CASSEERARTQYF. Combining the CDR3 with reference TRBV2 and TRBJ2-3 gives the whole variable domain EPEVTQTPSHQVTQMGQEVILRCVPISNHLYFYWYRQILGQKVEFLVSFYNNEISEKSEIFDDQFSVERPDGSNFTLKIRSTKLEDSAMYFCASSEERARTQYFGPGTRLTVL.